Listed here is a single T cell receptor beta chain. At least ten counts were recorded for this clonotype. It has no known antigen specificity. It has no much larger one-base neighbor in the sample; base qualities were not kept. The entry originates in a study of T cells in Graves' hyperthyroidism and ophthalmopathy (dated by TCRdb to the late 2010s). Regarding the complete study: Peripheral blood samples were taken at the time of initial diagnosis, prior to any treatment. To identify TCR V-J signatures that set the groups apart, the researchers used a discovery cohort of approximately 98 patients, made up of under 50 with Graves' ophthalmopathy and 57 with stable Graves' hyperthyroidism. Prospective prediction of ophthalmopathy was tested in an independent validation cohort of some 19 hyperthyroidism patients and 17 patients who later progressed to ophthalmopathy. The approximately 100 discovery patients were divided at random into training and test sets in a 7:3 ratio. Thyroid tissue and blood T-cell repertoires from six Graves' hyperthyroidism patients were also compared in the study. Following sampling, methimazole starting at 30 mg daily was given to hyperthyroidism patients, and high-dose intravenous methylprednisolone was given to ophthalmopathy patients. The paper describes TCR Vbeta CDR3 sequencing of about 140 peripheral blood samples, made up of 43 ophthalmopathy patients, approximately 76 hyperthyroidism patients and 17 progressor patients.

General conclusions and limits of the study: A 13 V-J signature model separated ophthalmopathy from stable hyperthyroidism, with around 91% sensitivity and 81.08% specificity in cross-validation and 80%/75% in testing. No statistical method was used to fix the sample size in advance, and group allocation was not hidden from the investigators. In validation, the model predicted progression to ophthalmopathy with just under 71% sensitivity and less than 80% specificity, a median of 6.5 months before onset. Most expanded thyroid clonotypes (frequency above 0.001) were also detected in blood, suggesting blood repertoires may reflect thyroid immune responses.

Graves' hyperthyroidism was defined as stable when no progression to ophthalmopathy occurred over 18 months of follow-up. The hyperthyroidism patients were between 18 and 65 years old and newly diagnosed, with a disease duration of less than 2 months. Patients with uncontrolled infections, other autoimmune diseases, pregnancy or lactation were excluded. Diagnoses were established on the basis of clinical symptoms, serum thyroxine and TRAb, thyroid ultrasound, and orbital computed tomography. PBMCs were separated from roughly 9.3 ml of fresh peripheral blood using Ficoll-Paque density gradient centrifugation. Total RNA was extracted with Trizol reagent, and quality was checked on an Agilent 2100 Bioanalyzer. V and J are truncated by 6 bases and 5 bases respectively, leaving an intervening sequence of 5 bases. Via the germline V gene (reference sequence), CDR1 is DFQATT and CDR2 SNEGSKA. Spanning cysteine to phenylalanine, the CDR3 consists of 11 amino acids. The entry retains the CDR3 DNA only, 33 bases that are in frame from base 1.

The TCR beta CDR3 regions were amplified from RNA transcripts. For the first round of RT-PCR on the TCR CDR3, the HTBI primer set was used together with the Qiagen OneStep RT-PCR kit. Libraries were constructed in a second round of multiplex PCR, after which size selection and purification were carried out. Libraries were sequenced paired-end with 100 bp reads on an Illumina HiSeq2000. In the paper's pipeline: SOAPnuke was used to process the raw data, throwing out any read that contained adapters or uncalled bases, had a mean Phred below 15, or lacked an exact constant-primer or identifier match. COPE v1.2.5 was used to merge high-quality paired reads, and clonotypes were defined as unique nucleotide sequences. MiTCR v1.1 was used to align clonotypes to the IMGT TRBV, TRBD and TRBJ reference segments. Analysis was restricted to V-J combinations with a frequency above 0.0001, which covered over 98% of repertoires. The TCS score was defined as F50 (clonal expansion) divided by E x V (chaos), with BLOSUM62-based TCRdist calculated between CDR3 peptides within each V-J. Welch's t-statistics and random forest reduced 500 to 550 V-J features to roughly 13, which were used in a naive Bayes classifier (R e1071). TCRdb trimmed public reads at Q25 via fastp, called clones via MiXCR and kept in-frame beta chains. Rows merge per CDR3 protein into single entries with the most common DNA and genes. The V and J calls come from TCRdb's annotation, not from the publication. The sample yields around 400,000 distinct CDR3 sequences; about 13% were counted once. The ten largest make up roughly 8.3% of the sample.

The V and J genes are TRBV20-1 and TRBJ2-6; the D gene cannot be resolved reliably. The TCR sequence derives from a woman under 30 with Graves' hyperthyroidism. Sequencing was done on a sample of blood. The DNA sequence is given as TGCAGTGCCGGACGGGCCAACGTCCTGACTTTC. The encoded protein is CSAGRANVLTF.